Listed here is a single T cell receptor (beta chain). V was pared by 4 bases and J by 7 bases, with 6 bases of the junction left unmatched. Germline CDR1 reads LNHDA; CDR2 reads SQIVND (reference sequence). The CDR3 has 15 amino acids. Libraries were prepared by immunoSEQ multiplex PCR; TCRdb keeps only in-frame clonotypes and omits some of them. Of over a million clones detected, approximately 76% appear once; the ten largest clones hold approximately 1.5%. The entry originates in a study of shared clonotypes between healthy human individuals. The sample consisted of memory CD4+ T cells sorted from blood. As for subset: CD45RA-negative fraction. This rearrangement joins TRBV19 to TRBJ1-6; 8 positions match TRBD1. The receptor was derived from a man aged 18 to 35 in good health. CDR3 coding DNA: TGTGCCAGTAGTACTGGACAGGGCTACAATTCACCCCTCCACTTT. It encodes CASSTGQGYNSPLHF.